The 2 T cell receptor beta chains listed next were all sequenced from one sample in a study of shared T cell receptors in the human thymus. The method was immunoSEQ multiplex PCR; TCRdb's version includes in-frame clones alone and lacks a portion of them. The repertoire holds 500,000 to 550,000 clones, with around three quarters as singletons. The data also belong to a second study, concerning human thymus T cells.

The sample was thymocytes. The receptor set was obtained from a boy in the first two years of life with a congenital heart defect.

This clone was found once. CDR3 DNA sequence: TGTGCCAGCAGCGGACATGCAGAGAACTATGGCTACACCTTC. Protein sequence: CASSGHAENYGYTF. This rearrangement joins TRBV5-6 to TRBJ1-2, with D possibly TRBD1 on 5 matching bases. Looked up from germline, CDR1 is SGHDT and CDR2 is YYEEEE. The CDR3 covers 14 residues. The V end was cut by 4 bases, the J end by 2 bases, with 12 bases between.

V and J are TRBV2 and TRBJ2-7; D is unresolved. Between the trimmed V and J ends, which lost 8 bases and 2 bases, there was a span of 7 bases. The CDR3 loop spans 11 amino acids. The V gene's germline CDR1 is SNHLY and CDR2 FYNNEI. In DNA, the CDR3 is TGTGCCAGCTCCTCCCCCTACGAGCAGTACTTC. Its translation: CASSSPYEQYF.